This T cell receptor (beta chain) was retrieved from a study of brain T cells in children with intractable seizures. CDR3 length equals 15 residues. CDR1 is SGHRS and CDR2 is YFSETQ in the germline V gene. Trimming pared 1 base from V and 2 bases from J, leaving 12 bases between. Patients received at least one anti-epileptic drug before surgery. This clone was counted once. Its specificity is unknown. Assay used: immunoSEQ multiplex PCR; TCRdb lists only in-frame clones, some missing. The table shows over 95,000 clones, with 94% occurring only once. Study observations and caveats: Viral specificity was inferred only from CDR3 similarity; HCMV serostatus was unknown.

This TCR was recovered from a boy less than two years old with hemimegalencephaly and intractable seizures. Sequences were derived from peripheral blood, sampled at surgery. J is TRBJ2-5 and V is TRBV5-1, with D perhaps matching TRBD1 or TRBD2 (5 bases each). The CDR3 sequence: CASSLLGTTQETQYF. The CDR3 nucleotides are TGCGCCAGCAGCTTGCTGGGGACCACACAAGAGACCCAGTACTTC.